This T cell receptor (beta chain) comes out of a study of beta chain features in type 1 diabetes. The investigators reverse transcribed all of the isolated RNA, so they sequenced expressed TCRB transcripts. Sequencing was performed with immunoSEQ multiplex PCR; in TCRdb, only in-frame clones are kept and a portion is missing. Among over 700,000 clones, roughly a sixth were seen once, and the ten largest hold 0.02% to 0.03%. This CDR3 has 12 amino acids. V was shortened by 11 bases and J by 2 bases, with 13 bases between the two germline ends. CDR1 and CDR2 (germline): MNHNY, SVGAGI (reference sequence). Concerning this clone: Its specificity is unknown.

Regarding the study as a whole: A greater similarity of naive, central memory and Treg TCRB repertoires was seen among patients than among healthy donors. Fewer insertions but more deletions were seen at VDJ junctions in type 1 diabetes patients.

The source of this sequence is a woman in her late teens or twenties in good health. The material sequenced was naive CD4+ T cells from blood. V is TRBV6-6 and J is TRBJ2-7; D possibly corresponds to TRBD2 (5 bases). The CDR3 DNA is TGTGCCGGCGGGCGAGGGCCCTACGAGCAGTACTTC. Its protein product is CAGGRGPYEQYF.